The present T cell receptor beta chain was sequenced within a study of blood T cell repertoires in COVID-19. Study-wide context: Sample material is recorded as cDNA or gDNA derived from T cells, B-cell-depleted T cells, or PBMCs.

Source study methods: Amplifying reference gene primers gave estimates of nucleated cell counts. Clones were read by immunoSEQ multiplex PCR, and TCRdb kept only the in-frame ones, dropping some. The V and J calls and clone size are taken from that table; D and trimming were inferred from the DNA. The sample yields about 63,000 clones, about 81% seen once. Germline V lookup: CDR1 DFQATT, CDR2 SNEGSKA (reference sequence). The CDR3 has 13 amino acids. V lost 3 bases to trimming and J lost 8 bases, with 13 bases between them. This rearrangement joins TRBV20-1 to TRBJ1-4, with D unresolved. This clonotype was sampled from a human donor in a cohort sampled during active COVID-19. The sample consisted of peripheral blood. The CDR3 loop is CSASELRFEKLFF. CDR3 nucleotide sequence: TGCAGTGCTAGTGAATTGAGATTCGAAAAACTGTTTTTT.